This T cell receptor beta chain was observed in a study of regulatory T cells in long-lasting Graves disease. Noted time point: newly diagnosed GD, antithyroid drugs for less than 3 months. PBMC RNA was the source of the TCR library. CDR3-region Arm-PCR and iRepertoire HTBI primers produced the TCR beta libraries. Using its own MiXCR run on the multiplex PCR reads, TCRdb lists one record per CDR3 protein. The sample carries about 560,000 distinct CDR3 sequences, about 15% recorded once. These data were also reused for a study on T cells in Graves' hyperthyroidism and ophthalmopathy. According to that study: Separating ophthalmopathy from stable hyperthyroidism was achieved by a 13 V-J model.

The source of this sequence is a man younger than 30 with Graves disease. The sample here was peripheral blood mononuclear cells (PBMCs), taken at new diagnosis, from a patient treated with antithyroid drugs.

CDR3 DNA sequence: TGTGCCAGCAGCTTGGCTTACCCGAGCTCCTACGAGCAGTACTTC. Translating gives CASSLAYPSSYEQYF. The rearrangement links TRBV5-5 to TRBJ2-7; D ambiguous. CDR1 and CDR2 from the germline V gene are SGHKS and YYEKEE (reference sequence). CDR3 length: 15 residues. Trimming shortened V by 0 bases and J by 0 bases, and 10 bases separated the two germline ends.